This T cell receptor (beta chain) originates from a study of T cell repertoires in cytomegalovirus infection. About the research overall: Matching HLA type, along with CMV infection, was indicated by public TCR beta signatures.

TCRdb re-analysed the reads in MiXCR, keeping a single row per CDR3 protein. The table has a few hundred thousand distinct CDR3 sequences, 40% seen once. The germline V and J ends were trimmed by 4 bases and 2 bases, with 16 bases remaining between them. The CDR3 sequence is 16 residues long. The germline V gene has CDR1 MNHEY and CDR2 SMNVEV (reference sequence). Points on this clonotype: Its antigen is unidentified.

This TCR derives from a human donor in good health (CMV status not recorded). Some clones in this sample may be carry-over from other donors' samples. The specimen comprised cultured PBMCs, sampled from culture after CMV antigen stimulation. The rearrangement uses TRBV27 and TRBJ2-3; a weak D match, TRBD1 (6 bases). DNA for the CDR3: TGTGCCAGCAGTTCCCTTCGACAGGACCACACAGATACGCAGTATTTT. Its protein is CASSSLRQDHTDTQYF.